This T cell receptor beta chain derives from a study of blood T cells in healthy people across ages. Study in general: When template switching was applied, about one barcoded beta molecule was captured per two T cells.

A few counts support this clonotype. With 5 bases removed from V and 3 bases from J, the gap between germline ends came to 10 bases. The germline CDR1 and CDR2 sequences are SEHNR and FQNEAQ (reference sequence). The CDR3 loop spans 14 amino acids. The second PCR ran about 7 to 12 cycles with a sample-barcoded 5' primer and J-beta primers. In TCRdb, the 5' RACE reads were re-called with MiXCR into one record per CDR3 protein. The sample holds about 930,000 distinct CDR3 sequences, 25% to 30% seen once. The authors extracted at least 6 micrograms of total RNA per sample. Separately, the same data were catalogued under a study of T cells of mothers and their children. Turning to that study: Each donor was one of three healthy Caucasian mothers or one of their six children.

Sequenced: blood. This clonotype was obtained from a woman in her 40s in good health. The chain recombines TRBV7-9 with TRBJ1-4; D unresolved. This chain's CDR3 is CASSIIGANEKLFF. CDR3 DNA sequence: TGTGCCAGCAGCATAATCGGGGCTAATGAAAAACTGTTTTTT.